This paragraph reports one TCR beta chain. The specificity of this receptor is unknown. No clone much larger than this one lies a single base away; base qualities are absent. Library prep was done by the immunoSEQ multiplex PCR assay. For the multiplex PCR, a mixture combining 60 forward primers for TCR Vbeta segments and 13 reverse primers for TCR Jbeta segments was used. Amplification of the CDR3 region of rearranged TCR beta genes was performed with a multiplex PCR assay on genomic DNA. The Illumina HiSeq System was used to sequence the amplified TCR beta libraries as 87-base-pair reads. On the study's bioinformatics: A later analysis counted about 80 million unique TCR beta chains across the 666 repertoires, and some 11 million of these chains were shared by at least two donors. To remove PCR and sequencing errors, raw reads were error-corrected and collapsed into unique sequences using a nearest-neighbor algorithm that merged closely related sequences. To assign V, D and J gene segments, CDR3 sequences were aligned to IMGT reference sequences. For a sequence to be retained, a match of at least six nucleotides was required to both a V gene segment and a J gene segment. A rearrangement was called productive if the CDR3 had no stop codons and remained in frame with V and J, and every other rearrangement was called non-productive. Following IMGT convention, CDR3 was defined as the stretch from the second conserved V-encoded cysteine up to the conserved J-encoded phenylalanine. The earlier analysis of about 610 of the donors excluded any sequence lacking an unambiguous match to a single V gene segment. An earlier analysis of several hundred of the donors called V segments functional above 56.7% productive rearrangements and segregating when the between-donor standard deviation exceeded 5%. A statistical classification framework was developed to diagnose cytomegalovirus status using the catalog of TCR beta chain sequences. In a later analysis, TCR nucleotide sequences were compared against IMGT/GENE-DB human TR gene sequences so that V and J genes could be assigned. A later analysis assigned CDR3 sequences and most-parsimonious VDJ recombination scenarios with the TCRdist pipeline. In a later analysis, each TCR beta chain was defined by its CDR3 amino acid sequence together with its V-gene family, and reads lacking a unique V-gene family were excluded. To address suspected cross-contamination and a sequencing artifact, a later analysis removed 550 to 750 highly shared, low-generation-probability nucleotide sequences. In a later analysis, a clonal expansion index for each public chain was calculated from normalized within-repertoire ranks of inferred template counts. In a later analysis, generation probabilities were computed using a VDJ recombination model fitted to out-of-frame rearrangements, and the results were checked against IGoR. In a later analysis, TCR-TCR, TCR-HLA and TCR-CMV co-occurrence was scored with hypergeometric tests, and a repertoire-size bias correction was applied to TCR pairs. False discovery rates were estimated in a later analysis by permuting HLA or CMV assignments 20 times. In a later analysis, co-occurring TCRs were grouped using DBSCAN, and TCRdist sequence similarity was added for clustering within HLA-allele-positive subsets. Repertoires with fewer than 30,000 or more than 120,000 public chains, plus five repertoires with anomalous nucleotide sharing, were excluded from co-occurrence clustering. Sourced from immuneACCESS, this table was stored by TCRdb with only in-frame sequences that have V and J called. A share of the clones is absent; for the studies checked, an unresolved V gene accounts for under half, and the remainder has no known explanation. V, J and clone size are those of that table, while D and trimming were read from the DNA. Recorded for this sample are 170,000 or so clones; approximately 80% of them occurred a single time. 4.8% of the sample is held by the ten biggest clonotypes.

The record originates from a study of cytomegalovirus exposure and HLA in healthy donors (dated by TCRdb to 2016 to 2017). With respect to the entire study: An earlier analysis of approximately 640 of the donors reported roughly 270 Gb of sequence data and 120 million or so unique TCR beta sequences from 150 million to 200 million T cells. In an earlier analysis of roughly 540 of the donors, high-throughput TCR beta sequencing was used to judge whether each TCR beta V gene segment behaved as functional or pseudogenic. Because of strong linkage in the cohort, a handful of DR-DQ haplotypes were treated as single units for association and clustering. All discovery cohort repertoires had been generated using a single sequencing platform. In the later analysis, no new phenotypic data were used to find candidate immune exposures; instead, reliance was placed on TCR beta sequences and their occurrence across donors. The study aimed to test whether cataloging public T cell receptors could reveal signatures of past pathogen exposure. An early release covering about 600 HLA-typed donors comprised about 320 gigabases of sequencing data and 85 million or so unique TCR sequences. To predict cytomegalovirus infection status, the study brought together high-throughput TCR immunosequencing, statistical association of individual TCRs with disease status, and machine learning. HLA typing included class I and class II loci at four-digit resolution. In a later genetic analysis, genome-wide SNP genotypes for about 55% of the 666 donors were used, and that subset was treated as a discovery cohort. Among about 360 genotyped donors of the cohort, an average of around 240,000 unique TCR beta nucleotide sequences were sequenced per donor, roughly 18% of them non-productive. Typing coverage varied by locus: roughly 629-630 donors for A, B, C, DRB1 and DQB1; 500 to 550 for DQA1; 600 to 610 for DPA1; approximately 450 for DPB1. The T cell repertoires of some 700 subjects were profiled by immunosequencing and related to cytomegalovirus serostatus. In addition to the first cohort of 650 to 800 subjects, a separate validation cohort of approximately 110 different subjects was used. Of the approximately 400 genotyped donors, 81% fell in the genetic ancestry cluster associated with self-reported Caucasian donors. To study patterns of TCR occurrence, a later analysis re-analyzed previously published TCR beta repertoires from 700 or so donors and added high-resolution HLA genotyping. Donor age, sex, ethnicity and CMV serostatus were compiled alongside the repertoire data.

As encoded in the germline V gene (reference sequence), CDR1 is LNHNV while CDR2 is YYDKDF. Its CDR3 holds 12 amino acids, cysteine through phenylalanine. Left in the record is the CDR3 DNA by itself, 36 bases read in frame from the first base. V is reduced by 1 base and J by 4 bases, leaving a spacing of 4 bases between them. Results the study describes overall, beyond this receptor: In a later genetic analysis, fewer N-insertions in productive TCRs were reported among donors in an Asian-associated ancestry cluster than the roughly 670-donor mean. A later analysis reported that several top co-occurrence clusters appeared linked to parvovirus B19, influenza, CMV and Epstein-Barr virus. A cluster of highly shared sequence variants was judged likely to represent a technical artifact of the sequencing pipeline. Cytomegalovirus status was reported to be diagnosed by the classifier with high specificity and sensitivity in both the original and validation cohorts. A total of 150 to 200 TCR beta chains were listed by the study as associated with cytomegalovirus. A later genetic analysis associated a missense DCLRE1C variant with V-gene and J-gene trimming of TCR beta chains, and an independent cohort replicated the association. This cohort had only TCR beta chains sequenced, and the lack of alpha or paired-chain data limited which features could be detected. A further reported finding was that TCR beta sequences accurately predicted the HLA-A and HLA-B alleles for most subjects in the first cohort. Correlated functional status among segregating V segments might be attributable to linkage disequilibrium, but an unknown experimental factor could not be ruled out. A later analysis found that HLA-associated TCR beta chains were more clonally expanded and had lower generation probabilities than equally common non-associated chains. A few of the identified cytomegalovirus-associated TCR beta chains were confirmed in vitro to be specific for cytomegalovirus antigens. Because HLA typing was missing for some donors at each locus, association tests included only the typed subset. It was suggested by the authors that the approach could potentially be generalized to other disease states and immunological phenotypes. Specific HLA alleles were associated with 15,000 to 20,000 TCR beta sequences at a false discovery rate of 0.05 in a later analysis. The 87-base-pair reads could not distinguish some IMGT-functional V segments, including TRBV6-2 and TRBV6-3, so those segments were excluded. Broadly in line with IMGT annotations, most TCR beta V segments showed up in productive rearrangements about 87% or about 30% of the time in an earlier analysis of approximately 600 of the donors. While some public TCRs were present in many individuals, most TCR sequences turned up only very rarely across donors. Some 16 rarely observed V segments, including chromosome 9 orphons, were excluded from the earlier analysis of about 500 of the donors because counts were too low. Roughly uniform sequencing depth across donors was assumed in presence/absence analyses, although this assumption may not hold. In a later analysis, most CMV-associated TCR beta chains were found to appear HLA-restricted, with HLA associations seemingly driven largely by CMV exposure. In a later analysis, the rate of TCR association differed among HLA loci, with DRB1 alleles having the most associated TCRs and HLA-C alleles having the fewest. When HLA alleles, especially DR and DQ, strongly co-occurred, TCR associations were difficult to assign to individual alleles. CMV serostatus was the only immune exposure information available for the cohort.

The cohort comprised fewer than 750 healthy bone marrow donors. At the time of sampling, every cohort member was nominally healthy, though immune exposures that went unrecorded were likely present. The donor was CMV seronegative and belonged to the group of 320 or so seronegative cohort members. Each donor provided a peripheral blood sample, and peripheral blood mononuclear cells were used for TCR beta sequencing. Genomic DNA extraction from the blood cell samples was performed with the Qiagen DNeasy Blood Extraction Kit. The chain was built from TRBV15 and TRBJ2-5; no D gene can be assigned with confidence. This sequence was found in a man aged 18 to 29 in good health and CMV-seronegative. The source material was PBMCs. The DNA reads as follows: TGTGCCACCAGCAGAGTCCGAGAGACCCAGTACTTC. Translated, it gives CATSRVRETQYF.